A single T cell receptor beta chain is shown here with its context. These data come from a study of siplizumab effects on memory and regulatory T cells. Clones were sequenced by immunoSEQ multiplex PCR, and TCRdb holds only the in-frame ones, with some missing. Of about 110,000 clones in the sample, roughly 92% were seen once. The V end was cut by 4 bases, the J end by 8 bases, with 15 bases between. CDR1 is SGHRS and CDR2 is YFSETQ in the germline V gene. CDR3 size: 14 residues. The source material was CD4+ T cells sorted from blood. The chain joins TRBV5-1 to TRBJ1-4; a weak D match, TRBD1 (6 bases). The source of this sequence is a human donor in good health. The CDR3: CASSKQGVEEKLFF. DNA of the CDR3: TGCGCCAGCAGCAAACAGGGAGTGGAAGAAAAACTGTTTTTT.